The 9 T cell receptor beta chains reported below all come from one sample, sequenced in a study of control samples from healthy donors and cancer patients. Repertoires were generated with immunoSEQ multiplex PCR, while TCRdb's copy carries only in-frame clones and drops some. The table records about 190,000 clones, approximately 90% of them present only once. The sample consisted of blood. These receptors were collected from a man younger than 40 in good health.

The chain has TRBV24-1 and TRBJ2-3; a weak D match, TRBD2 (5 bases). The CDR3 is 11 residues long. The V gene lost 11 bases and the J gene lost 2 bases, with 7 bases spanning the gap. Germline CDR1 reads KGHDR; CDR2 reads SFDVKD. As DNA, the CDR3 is TGTGCCATCGGGATCACAGATACGCAGTATTTT. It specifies CAIGITDTQYF.

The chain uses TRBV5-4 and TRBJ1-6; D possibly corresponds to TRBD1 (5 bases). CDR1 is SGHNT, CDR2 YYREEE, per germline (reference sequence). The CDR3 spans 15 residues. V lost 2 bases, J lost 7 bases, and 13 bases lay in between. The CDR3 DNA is TGTGCCAGCAGCTTAACCGGGACGAACAATTCACCCCTCCACTTT. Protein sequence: CASSLTGTNNSPLHF. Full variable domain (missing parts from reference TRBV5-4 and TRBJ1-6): ETGVTQSPTHLIKTRGQQVTLRCSSQSGHNTVSWYQQALGQGPQFIFQYYREEENGRGNFPPRFSGLQFPNYSSELNVNALELDDSALYLCASSLTGTNNSPLHFGNGTRLTVT.

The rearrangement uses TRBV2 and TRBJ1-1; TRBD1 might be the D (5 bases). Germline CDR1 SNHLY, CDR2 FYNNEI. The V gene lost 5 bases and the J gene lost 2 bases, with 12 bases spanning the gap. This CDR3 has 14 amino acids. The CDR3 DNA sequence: TGTGCCAGCAGTCGGACACGCCCCAACACTGAAGCTTTCTTT. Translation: CASSRTRPNTEAFF.

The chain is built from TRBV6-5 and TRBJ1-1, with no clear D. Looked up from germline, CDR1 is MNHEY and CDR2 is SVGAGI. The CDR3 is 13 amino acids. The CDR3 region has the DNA TGTGCTCGACGGAAACCACTCGACACTGAAGCTTTCTTT. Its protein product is CARRKPLDTEAFF.

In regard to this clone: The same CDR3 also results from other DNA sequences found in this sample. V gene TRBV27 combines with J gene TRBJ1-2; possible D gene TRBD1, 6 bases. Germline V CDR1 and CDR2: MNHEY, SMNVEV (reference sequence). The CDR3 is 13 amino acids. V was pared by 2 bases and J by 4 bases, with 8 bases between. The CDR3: CASSLGGAYGYTF. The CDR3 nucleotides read TGTGCCAGCAGTTTAGGGGGCGCCTATGGCTACACCTTC.

The CDR3: CASSVEGGGNYGYTF. The CDR3 DNA sequence: TGTGCCAGCAGCGTAGAAGGGGGCGGAAACTATGGCTACACCTTC. The chain recombines TRBV9 with TRBJ1-2, with TRBD1 identical over 7 bases. Trimming took 0 bases from V and 2 from J; bases not matched to a gene: 4. Per germline, CDR1 SGDLS and CDR2 YYNGEE. The CDR3 is made up of 15 amino acids.

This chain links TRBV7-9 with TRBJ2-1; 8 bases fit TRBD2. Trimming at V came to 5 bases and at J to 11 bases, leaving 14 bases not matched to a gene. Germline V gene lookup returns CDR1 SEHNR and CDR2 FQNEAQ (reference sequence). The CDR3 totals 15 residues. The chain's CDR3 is CASSEVTSEAPKQFF. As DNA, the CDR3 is TGTGCCAGCAGCGAGGTGACTAGCGAAGCACCTAAGCAGTTCTTC.

The DNA for the CDR3 is TGTGCCAGCAGCCAAGTTAACGGCGGACTTTACTATGGCTACACCTTC. Encoded protein: CASSQVNGGLYYGYTF. J is TRBJ1-2 and V is TRBV3-1 (or the pseudogene TRBV3-2); D not resolved. CDR1 is LGHDT, CDR2 YNNKEL, per germline (reference sequence). Trimming shortened V by 1 base and J by 3 bases, and 15 bases separated the two germline ends. There are 16 residues in the CDR3.

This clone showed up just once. The CDR3 protein is CASSHEGAGDYGYTF. For the CDR3, the DNA is TGTGCCAGCAGCCACGAGGGGGCAGGAGACTATGGCTACACCTTC. The chain joins TRBV7-9 to TRBJ1-2; TRBD1 agrees at 7 bases. The germline CDR1 and CDR2 sequences are SEHNR and FQNEAQ (reference sequence). The CDR3 loop spans 15 amino acids. Unmatched junction bases numbered 9, after V lost 5 bases and J lost 3 bases.